Listed here are 13 T cell receptor beta chains from one sample, sequenced in a study of blood T cell repertoires in COVID-19. Clones were read by immunoSEQ multiplex PCR, and TCRdb kept only the in-frame ones, dropping some. This sample has roughly 200,000 clones, with roughly 86% found just once. Sequencing was carried out using PBMCs or T cells enriched from blood (not recorded which). These receptors were collected from a woman aged 25 to 39 with acute COVID-19.

This chain links TRBV18 with TRBJ2-3; a possible D gene is TRBD2 (6 bases). The CDR3 is 16 residues long. The V gene's germline CDR1 is KGHSH and CDR2 LQKENI. Trimming pared 0 bases from V and 4 bases from J, leaving 14 bases between. Here the CDR3 DNA reads TGTGCCAGCTCACCACCTACGGGGAGGTCGGCAGATACGCAGTATTTT. Translating it yields CASSPPTGRSADTQYF.

There are a few counts of this clone. The gene calls are TRBV5-4 and TRBJ1-6; tentatively, D is TRBD1 (6 bases). The CDR3 runs to 15 residues. Germline lookup yields CDR1 SGHNT and CDR2 YYREEE (reference sequence). V lost 4 bases and J lost 10, with 18 bases in between. CDR3 nucleotides: TGTGCCAGCAGCCAGGGGTCGGGTGTTAACTCACCCCTCCACTTT. Translating it yields CASSQGSGVNSPLHF.

Worth noting for this clone: One junction end does not reproduce the germline sequence, and a read error may be involved. The chain employs TRBV6-5 and TRBJ2-1, with 7 positions matching TRBD2. This CDR3 has 14 residues. Germline values: CDR1 MNHEY, CDR2 SVGAGI. CDR3 nucleotide sequence: TGTGCCAGCAGCTACTCTAGCGGTTACAATGAGCAGTTCTTC. Protein sequence: CASSYSSGYNEQFF.

V usage is TRBV28 and J usage is TRBJ1-6, with D possibly matching TRBD1 (6 bases). CDR1 MDHEN and CDR2 SYDVKM come from the germline V gene. This CDR3 has 12 residues. V gave up 10 bases and J gave up 8 bases, with 12 bases separating them. As DNA, the CDR3 is TGTGCCAACACAGGGAAAGATTCACCCCTCCACTTT. Translation: CANTGKDSPLHF.

The V call is TRBV29-1, the J call TRBJ2-3; TRBD2 matches at 8 bases. CDR3 length: 15 residues. Germline V lookup: CDR1 SQVTM, CDR2 ANQGSEA. The V gene end was trimmed by 1 base and the J gene end by 2 bases; junction bases not matched to a gene: 5. CDR3 nucleotide sequence: TGCAGCGTTGAAGCCCCGGGGGGGAACACAGATACGCAGTATTTT. Residues: CSVEAPGGNTDTQYF.

The rearrangement links TRBV7-6 to TRBJ2-1; D is unresolved. The CDR3 has 13 residues. In germline, CDR1 is SGHVS, CDR2 FNYEAQ. V lost 5 bases and J 2 bases, leaving 7 bases between the germline ends. DNA for the CDR3: TGTGCCAGCAGCCCGGGTCCCTACAATGAGCAGTTCTTC. It encodes CASSPGPYNEQFF.

The V gene is TRBV5-1, the J gene TRBJ1-2; TRBD1 matches 9 bases. The CDR3 contains 15 residues. V shed 1 base, J shed 7 bases, and the junction held 8 bases outside the gene matches. Germline CDR1 reads SGHRS; CDR2 reads YFSETQ. CDR3 residues: CASSLLQGANSGYTF. The CDR3 nucleotides are TGCGCCAGCAGCTTGTTACAGGGGGCAAATAGTGGCTACACCTTC. The full variable domain, completed using reference TRBV5-1 and TRBJ1-2, is KAGVTQTPRYLIKTRGQQVTLSCSPISGHRSVSWYQQTPGQGLQFLFEYFSETQRNKGNFPGRFSGRQFSNSRSEMNVSTLELGDSALYLCASSLLQGANSGYTFGSGTRLTVV.

The V call is TRBV28, the J call TRBJ1-1; D ambiguous. CDR1 and CDR2 from the germline V gene are MDHEN and SYDVKM. Trimming took 8 bases from V and 4 from J, leaving 11 bases between them. The CDR3 consists of 12 residues. Written as DNA, the CDR3 is TGTGCCAGCCCGGGATCTGGCACTGAAGCTTTCTTT. Translation: CASPGSGTEAFF.

The chain is built from TRBV6-5 and TRBJ2-6; D not certain. Germline V gives CDR1 MNHEY, CDR2 SVGAGI. This CDR3 spans 12 amino acids. The V end lost 8 bases, the J end lost 1 base, and 3 bases lay between the germline ends. The CDR3 DNA reads TGTGCCAGCCTGTCTGGGGCCAACGTCCTGACTTTC. Translating gives CASLSGANVLTF.

The J gene is TRBJ2-4, the V gene TRBV5-1; possibly TRBD1 for D (6 bases). Trimming stripped 4 bases from V and 7 bases from J, with 18 bases between. The CDR3 spans 15 residues. Per the germline V gene, CDR1 is SGHRS and CDR2 is YFSETQ. In nucleotides, the CDR3 is TGCGCCAGCAGCCCGACGACAGGTCGAGCGAACATTCAGTACTTC. Encoded protein: CASSPTTGRANIQYF.

This rearrangement joins TRBV7-2 to TRBJ1-2; a possible D gene is TRBD1 (5 bases). V lost 6 bases to trimming and J lost 1 base, with 9 bases between them. This CDR3 is 13 amino acids long. Germline V lookup: CDR1 SGHTA, CDR2 FQGNSA. CDR3 DNA sequence: TGTGCCAGCAGTCCGACAGATAACTATGGCTACACCTTC. This gives the protein CASSPTDNYGYTF.

This chain uses TRBV5-4 with TRBJ2-1, with 9 bases lining up with TRBD2. Germline CDR1 SGHNT, CDR2 YYREEE (reference sequence). J lost 6 bases, V lost 3 bases, and 13 bases had no gene match. The CDR3 runs to 17 residues. The DNA for the CDR3 is TGTGCCAGCAGCTCCTTTAGGGAGCGGGGGGCCTCCAATGAGCAGTTCTTC. Its protein is CASSSFRERGASNEQFF.

This clone was observed many times. This chain joins TRBV28 and TRBJ1-5; D not certain. The germline CDR1 and CDR2 sequences are MDHEN and SYDVKM. The CDR3 contains 18 residues. V lost 5 bases and J lost 2, with 22 bases in between. CDR3 sequence reads: CASSPIGGNLWGNQPQHF. DNA for the CDR3: TGTGCCAGCAGTCCCATCGGAGGGAACCTCTGGGGCAATCAGCCCCAGCATTTT.